This T cell receptor beta chain was identified during a study of human T cells and chemical hapten exposure. At the level of the study: Patients were mainly female, each with alopecia areata, totalis or universalis. Whole-study findings and limits: Higher patch test scores went with higher counts of PT1 expanded TCRs. Sensitizing with DPC caused no change in TCRs above 1 in 1000 frequency.

Time point: patch test 2, 6 weeks after DPC sensitization. Treatment noted: therapeutic diphenylcyclopropenone sensitization with weekly scalp DPC. This clonotype was counted many times. Its target is unknown. Each CDR3 protein is one row after TCRdb ran MiXCR on the RACE reads. The top ten clones hold less than 2% of a sample with about 55,000 distinct CDR3 sequences, just under 10% of them seen once. The CDR3 spans 17 residues. V lost 4 bases to trimming and J lost 0 bases, with 19 bases between them. The V gene's germline CDR1 is SNHLY and CDR2 FYNNEI. The clonotype comes from a woman aged 45-59 years with alopecia areata. Some clones in this sample may be carry-over from other donors' samples. The gene calls are TRBV2 and TRBJ2-7; D may be TRBD2 (6 bases). Sequencing was performed on whole blood, taken in connection with sensitization to the hapten diphenylcyclopropenone (DPC). CDR3 amino acids: CASSGGQRASASYEQYF. For the CDR3, the DNA is TGTGCCAGCAGTGGTGGGCAGAGGGCTAGCGCCTCCTACGAGCAGTACTTC.